This TCR beta chain was captured by sequencing in a study of T cell responses to AZD1222 COVID-19 vaccine. Germline trimming cut 1 base from V and 4 bases from J; bases unmatched to any gene: 7. Germline assignment: CDR1 SGHAT and CDR2 FQNNGV. The CDR3 covers 19 residues. Points from the study as a whole: Spike-specific TCR breadth and depth rose after two AZD1222 doses. White British ancestry dominated among donors, who included more females, and clonal diversity was possibly underestimated.

Comment on this clone: As yet, its antigen is unknown.

Clones were read by immunoSEQ multiplex PCR, and TCRdb kept only the in-frame ones, dropping some. Here the sample spans 150,000 to 200,000 clones, just over 90% being singletons. The clonotype originates from an adult in good health. The V gene is TRBV11-2, the J gene TRBJ2-2; 15 bases line up with TRBD2. Material: peripheral blood, obtained on day 0 of AZD1222 vaccination. The CDR3 DNA is TGTGCCAGCAGCTTAGGCGGACTAGCGGGGGGGCCGGGCACCGGGGAGCTGTTTTTT. This sequence encodes CASSLGGLAGGPGTGELFF.